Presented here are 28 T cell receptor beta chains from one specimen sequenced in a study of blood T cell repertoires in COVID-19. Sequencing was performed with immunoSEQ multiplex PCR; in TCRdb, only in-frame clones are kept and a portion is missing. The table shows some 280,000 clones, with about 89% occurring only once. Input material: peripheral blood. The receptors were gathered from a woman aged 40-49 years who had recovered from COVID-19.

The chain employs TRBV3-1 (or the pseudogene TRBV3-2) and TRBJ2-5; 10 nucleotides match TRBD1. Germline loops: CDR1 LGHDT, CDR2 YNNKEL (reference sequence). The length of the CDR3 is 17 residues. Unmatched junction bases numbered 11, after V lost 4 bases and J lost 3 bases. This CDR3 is CASSPRARTGGEETQYF. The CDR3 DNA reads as TGTGCCAGCAGCCCACGTGCCCGGACAGGGGGGGAAGAGACCCAGTACTTC.

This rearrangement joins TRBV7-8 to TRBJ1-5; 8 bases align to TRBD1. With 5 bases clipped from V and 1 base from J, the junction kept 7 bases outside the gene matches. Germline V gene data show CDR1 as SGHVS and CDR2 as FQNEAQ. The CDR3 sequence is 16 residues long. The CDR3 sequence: CASSAQGGGSNQPQHF. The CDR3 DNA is TGTGCCAGCAGCGCACAGGGGGGTGGCAGCAATCAGCCCCAGCATTTT.

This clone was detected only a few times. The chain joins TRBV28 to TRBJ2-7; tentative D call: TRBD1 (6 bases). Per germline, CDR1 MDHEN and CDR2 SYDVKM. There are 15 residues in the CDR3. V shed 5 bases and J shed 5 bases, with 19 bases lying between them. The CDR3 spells CASSPLGGAADEQYF. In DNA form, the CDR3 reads TGTGCCAGCAGTCCCCTAGGGGGAGCGGCTGACGAGCAGTACTTC.

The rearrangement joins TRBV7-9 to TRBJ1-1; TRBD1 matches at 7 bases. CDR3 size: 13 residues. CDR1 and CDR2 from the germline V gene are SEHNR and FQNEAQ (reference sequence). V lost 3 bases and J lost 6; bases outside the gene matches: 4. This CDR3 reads CASSFGQVAEAFF. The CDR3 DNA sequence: TGTGCCAGCAGCTTCGGACAGGTAGCTGAAGCTTTCTTT.

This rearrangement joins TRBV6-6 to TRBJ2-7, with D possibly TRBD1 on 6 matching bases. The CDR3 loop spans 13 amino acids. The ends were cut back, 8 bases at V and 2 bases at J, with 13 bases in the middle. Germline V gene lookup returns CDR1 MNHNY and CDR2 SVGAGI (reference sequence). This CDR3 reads CASGVKGAYEQYF. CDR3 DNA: TGTGCCAGCGGGGTCAAGGGGGCCTACGAGCAGTACTTC.

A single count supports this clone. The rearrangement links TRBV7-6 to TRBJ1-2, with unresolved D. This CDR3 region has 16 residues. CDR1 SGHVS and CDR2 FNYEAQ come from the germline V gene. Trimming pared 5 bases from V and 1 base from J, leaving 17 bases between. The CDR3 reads CASSPGPSLINYGYTF. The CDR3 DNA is TGTGCCAGCAGCCCTGGCCCTAGTTTGATTAACTATGGCTACACCTTC.

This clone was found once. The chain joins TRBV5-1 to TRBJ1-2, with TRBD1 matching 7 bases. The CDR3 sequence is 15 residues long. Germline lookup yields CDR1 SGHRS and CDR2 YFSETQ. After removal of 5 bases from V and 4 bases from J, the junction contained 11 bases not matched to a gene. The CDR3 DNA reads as TGCGCCAGCAGTGGGGACAGCGGTTTGGGCTATGGCTACACCTTC. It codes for CASSGDSGLGYGYTF.

The CDR3 is CASSFNQETQYF. CDR3 bases: TGCGCCAGCAGCTTCAACCAAGAGACCCAGTACTTC. The chain employs TRBV5-1 and TRBJ2-5; D gene uncertain. V lost 2 bases and J 0 bases, leaving 2 bases between the germline ends. The CDR3 spans 12 residues. Germline loops: CDR1 SGHRS, CDR2 YFSETQ. Full variable domain (outside the CDR3, taken from reference TRBV5-1 and TRBJ2-5): KAGVTQTPRYLIKTRGQQVTLSCSPISGHRSVSWYQQTPGQGLQFLFEYFSETQRNKGNFPGRFSGRQFSNSRSEMNVSTLELGDSALYLCASSFNQETQYFGPGTRLLVL.

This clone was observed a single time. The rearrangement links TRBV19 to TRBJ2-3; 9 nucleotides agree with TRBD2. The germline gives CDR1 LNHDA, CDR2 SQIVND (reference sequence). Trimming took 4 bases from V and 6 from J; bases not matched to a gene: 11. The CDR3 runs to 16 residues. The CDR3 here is CASSTLAGPAADTQYF. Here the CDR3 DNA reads TGTGCCAGTAGTACCCTAGCGGGACCGGCGGCGGATACGCAGTATTTT.

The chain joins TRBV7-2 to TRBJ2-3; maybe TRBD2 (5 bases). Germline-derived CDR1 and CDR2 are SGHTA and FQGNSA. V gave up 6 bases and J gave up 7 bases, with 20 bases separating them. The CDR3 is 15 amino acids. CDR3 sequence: CASSSPTRERHTQYF. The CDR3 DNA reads TGTGCCAGCAGTTCGCCCACCCGGGAAAGACATACGCAGTATTTT. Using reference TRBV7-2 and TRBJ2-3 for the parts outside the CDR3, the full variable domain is GAGVSQSPSNKVTEKGKDVELRCDPISGHTALYWYRQSLGQGLEFLIYFQGNSAPDKSGLPSDRFSAERTGGSVSTLTIQRTQQEDSAVYLCASSSPTRERHTQYFGPGTRLTVL.

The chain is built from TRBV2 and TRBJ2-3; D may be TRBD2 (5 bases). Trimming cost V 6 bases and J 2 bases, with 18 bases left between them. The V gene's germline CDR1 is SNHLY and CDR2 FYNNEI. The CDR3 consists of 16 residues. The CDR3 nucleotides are TGTGCCAGCAGCACTTCGGGATTTAGTTACACAGATACGCAGTATTTT. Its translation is CASSTSGFSYTDTQYF. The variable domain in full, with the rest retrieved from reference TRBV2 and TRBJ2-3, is EPEVTQTPSHQVTQMGQEVILRCVPISNHLYFYWYRQILGQKVEFLVSFYNNEISEKSEIFDDQFSVERPDGSNFTLKIRSTKLEDSAMYFCASSTSGFSYTDTQYFGPGTRLTVL.

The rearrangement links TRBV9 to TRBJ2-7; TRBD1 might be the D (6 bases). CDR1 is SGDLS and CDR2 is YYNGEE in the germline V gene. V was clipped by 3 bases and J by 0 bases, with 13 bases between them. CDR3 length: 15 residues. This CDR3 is CASSAGRTDSYEQYF. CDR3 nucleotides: TGTGCCAGCAGCGCCGGTCGGACAGACTCCTACGAGCAGTACTTC.

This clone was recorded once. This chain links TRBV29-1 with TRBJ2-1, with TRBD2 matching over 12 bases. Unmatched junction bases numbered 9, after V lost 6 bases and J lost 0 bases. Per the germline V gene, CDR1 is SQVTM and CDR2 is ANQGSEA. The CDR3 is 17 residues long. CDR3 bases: TGCAGCGTGGAGGGACTAGCGGGCTCGCCCTCCTACAATGAGCAGTTCTTC. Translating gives CSVEGLAGSPSYNEQFF.

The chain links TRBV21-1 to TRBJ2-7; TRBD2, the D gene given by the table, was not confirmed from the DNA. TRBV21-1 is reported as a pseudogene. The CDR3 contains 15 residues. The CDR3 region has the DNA TGTGCCAGCAGCCCACCGACTAGCGGGAATTACGAGCAGTACTTC. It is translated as CASSPPTSGNYEQYF.

DNA for the CDR3: TGTGCCGTACAGGGGGGTCACACTGAAGCTTTCTTT. It encodes CAVQGGHTEAFF. The V and J genes are TRBV28 and TRBJ1-1; 8 bases align to TRBD1. In germline, CDR1 is MDHEN, CDR2 SYDVKM. The J segment lost 3 bases and the V segment lost 11 bases, leaving 5 bases of the junction unmatched. The CDR3 covers 12 residues.

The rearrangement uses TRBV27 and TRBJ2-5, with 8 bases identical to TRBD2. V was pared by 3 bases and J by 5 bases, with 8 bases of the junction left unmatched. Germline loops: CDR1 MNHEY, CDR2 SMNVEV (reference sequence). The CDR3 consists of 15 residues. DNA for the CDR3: TGTGCCAGCAGTTTCGGACTAGCCCCGCCTGAGACCCAGTACTTC. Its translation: CASSFGLAPPETQYF.

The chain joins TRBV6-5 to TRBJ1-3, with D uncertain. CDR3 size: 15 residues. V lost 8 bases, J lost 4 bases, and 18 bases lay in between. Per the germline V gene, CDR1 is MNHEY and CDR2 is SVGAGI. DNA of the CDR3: TGTGCCAGCGTGGGCAGGCAGGTTGTGGGAAACACCATATATTTT. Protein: CASVGRQVVGNTIYF.

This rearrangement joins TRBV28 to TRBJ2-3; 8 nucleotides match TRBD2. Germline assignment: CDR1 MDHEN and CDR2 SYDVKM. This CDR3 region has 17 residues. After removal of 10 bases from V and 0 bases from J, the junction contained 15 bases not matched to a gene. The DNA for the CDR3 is TGTGCCACCAACCCGGGGGGGACCTCTCCTAGCACAGATACGCAGTATTTT. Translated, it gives CATNPGGTSPSTDTQYF.

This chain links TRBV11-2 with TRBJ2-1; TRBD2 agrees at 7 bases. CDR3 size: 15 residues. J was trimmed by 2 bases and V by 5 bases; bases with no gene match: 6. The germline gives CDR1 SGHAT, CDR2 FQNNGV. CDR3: CASSQDLAAYNEQFF. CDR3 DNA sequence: TGTGCCAGCAGCCAGGACCTAGCGGCCTACAATGAGCAGTTCTTC.

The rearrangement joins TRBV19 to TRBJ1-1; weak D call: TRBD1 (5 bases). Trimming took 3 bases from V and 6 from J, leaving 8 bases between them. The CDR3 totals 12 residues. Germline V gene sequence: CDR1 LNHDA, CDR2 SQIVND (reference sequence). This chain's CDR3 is CASSIWGAEAFF. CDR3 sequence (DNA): TGTGCCAGTAGTATCTGGGGGGCTGAAGCTTTCTTT. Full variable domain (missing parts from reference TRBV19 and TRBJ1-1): DGGITQSPKYLFRKEGQNVTLSCEQNLNHDAMYWYRQDPGQGLRLIYYSQIVNDFQKGDIAEGYSVSREKKESFPLTVTSAQKNPTAFYLCASSIWGAEAFFGQGTRLTVV.

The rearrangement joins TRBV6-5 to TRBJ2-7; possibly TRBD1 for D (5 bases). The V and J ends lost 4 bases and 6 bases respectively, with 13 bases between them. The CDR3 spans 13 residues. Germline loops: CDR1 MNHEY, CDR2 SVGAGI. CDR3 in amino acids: CASSSDGTGEQYF. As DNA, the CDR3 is TGTGCCAGCAGTTCAGACGGAACAGGCGAGCAGTACTTC.

This CDR3 reads CASSQALETQYF. The CDR3 bases are TGTGCCAGCAGCCAAGCCTTGGAGACCCAGTACTTC. The chain is built from TRBV3-1 (or the pseudogene TRBV3-2) and TRBJ2-5; D remains unclear. Germline-derived CDR1 and CDR2 are LGHDT and YNNKEL (reference sequence). Trimming removed 1 base from V and 5 bases from J, with 5 bases in between. The CDR3 totals 12 residues.

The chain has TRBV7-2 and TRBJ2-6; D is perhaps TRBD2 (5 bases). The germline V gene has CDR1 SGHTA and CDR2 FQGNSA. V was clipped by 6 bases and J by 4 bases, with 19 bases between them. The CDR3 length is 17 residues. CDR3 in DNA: TGTGCCAGCAGTCGGGCAGCGGAGTCTAACGGGGCCAACGTCCTGACTTTC. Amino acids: CASSRAAESNGANVLTF. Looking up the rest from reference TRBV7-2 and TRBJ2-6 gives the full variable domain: GAGVSQSPSNKVTEKGKDVELRCDPISGHTALYWYRQSLGQGLEFLIYFQGNSAPDKSGLPSDRFSAERTGGSVSTLTIQRTQQEDSAVYLCASSRAAESNGANVLTFGAGSRLTVL.

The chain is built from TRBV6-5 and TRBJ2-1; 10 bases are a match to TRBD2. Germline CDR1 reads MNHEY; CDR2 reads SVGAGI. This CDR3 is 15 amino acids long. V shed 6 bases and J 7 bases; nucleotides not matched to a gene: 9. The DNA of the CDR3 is TGTGCCAGCAGCCCCCTAGCGGGAGTGGATAATGAGCAGTTCTTC. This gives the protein CASSPLAGVDNEQFF.

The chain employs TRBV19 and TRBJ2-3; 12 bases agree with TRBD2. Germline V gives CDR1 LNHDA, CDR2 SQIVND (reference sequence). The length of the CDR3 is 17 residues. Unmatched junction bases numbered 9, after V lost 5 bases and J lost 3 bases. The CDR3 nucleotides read TGTGCCAGTAGTCCCCGACTAGCGGGAGATGCTACAGATACGCAGTATTTT. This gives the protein CASSPRLAGDATDTQYF.

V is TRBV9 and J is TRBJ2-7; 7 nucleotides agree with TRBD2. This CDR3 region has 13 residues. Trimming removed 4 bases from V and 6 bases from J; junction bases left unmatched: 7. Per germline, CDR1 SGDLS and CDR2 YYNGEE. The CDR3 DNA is TGTGCCAGCAGCCCCGGACTAGTGGGCGAGCAGTACTTC. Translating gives CASSPGLVGEQYF.

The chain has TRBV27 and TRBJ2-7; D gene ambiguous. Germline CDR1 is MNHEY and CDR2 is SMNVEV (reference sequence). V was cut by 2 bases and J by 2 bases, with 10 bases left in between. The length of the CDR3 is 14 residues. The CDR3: CASSLKAPPYEQYF. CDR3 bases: TGTGCCAGCAGTTTAAAAGCACCCCCCTACGAGCAGTACTTC.

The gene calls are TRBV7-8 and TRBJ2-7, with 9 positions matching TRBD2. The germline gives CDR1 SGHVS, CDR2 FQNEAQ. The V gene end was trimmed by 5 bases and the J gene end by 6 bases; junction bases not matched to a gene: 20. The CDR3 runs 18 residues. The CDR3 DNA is TGTGCCAGCAGCCTCCGGGGGCTAGCGGGGAGCCCGTTTGGCGAGCAGTACTTC. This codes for CASSLRGLAGSPFGEQYF. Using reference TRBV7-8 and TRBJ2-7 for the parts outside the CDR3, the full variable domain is GAGVSQSPRYKVAKRGQDVALRCDPISGHVSLFWYQQALGQGPEFLTYFQNEAQLDKSGLPSDRFFAERPEGSVSTLKIQRTQQEDSAVYLCASSLRGLAGSPFGEQYFGPGTRLTVT.